Below, 20 T cell receptor beta chains from the same sample are listed, as sequenced in a study of early T cells in non-severe SARS-CoV-2 infection. One entry per CDR3 protein results from TCRdb running MiXCR on the 5' RACE reads. Found here are 57,000 or so distinct CDR3 sequences, about 12% of them singletons; the top ten hold over 1%. Sequences were derived from whole blood, sampled at baseline. The source of these receptors is an adult who was a healthcare worker with PCR-confirmed SARS-CoV-2 infection or an uninfected control (not recorded which). The donor label of this sample is uncertain.

This clonotype was seen at least ten times. This sequence joins TRBV6-2 or TRBV6-3 and TRBJ2-2; 8 positions match TRBD2. The CDR3 spans 17 residues. The J segment lost 4 bases and the V segment lost 7 bases, leaving 14 bases of the junction unmatched. Germline V gene sequence: CDR1 MNHEY, CDR2 SVGEGT. The CDR3 DNA follows: TGTGCCAGCAAAGTCAACCGGGGACTAGTCGGCACCGGGGAGCTGTTTTTT. Translated, it gives CASKVNRGLVGTGELFF.

In this sample, this clonotype turned up many times. The chain is built from TRBV20-1 and TRBJ1-1; D gene ambiguous. The V gene's germline CDR1 is DFQATT and CDR2 SNEGSKA (reference sequence). This CDR3 has 13 residues. The germline V and J ends were trimmed by 1 base and 1 base, with 7 bases remaining between them. Here the CDR3 reads CSARVPGNTEAFF. The CDR3 DNA sequence: TGCAGTGCTAGAGTCCCGGGGAACACTGAAGCTTTCTTT.

There are many counts of this clonotype. The CDR3 sequence is CASSAGLANEQYV. The CDR3 DNA follows: TGTGCCAGCAGTGCCGGACTAGCAAACGAGCAGTACGTC. The chain carries TRBV12-3 or TRBV12-4 and TRBJ2-7; 8 bases map to TRBD2. V dropped 5 bases and J dropped 5; count of bases not matched to a gene: 5. The CDR3 is 13 amino acids.

This clonotype was counted a few times. The CDR3 region is CSAKKRGSSYEQYV. Here the CDR3 DNA reads TGCAGTGCTAAGAAGCGGGGGAGCTCCTACGAGCAGTACGTC. The chain is built from TRBV20-1 and TRBJ2-7; 8 nucleotides match TRBD2. The CDR3 totals 14 residues. V trimming: 4 bases; J trimming: 0 bases; junction bases outside the gene matches: 5. CDR1 is DFQATT, CDR2 SNEGSKA, per germline (reference sequence).

Many counts were recorded for this clonotype. The chain employs TRBV9 and TRBJ1-3; no definite D call. The V gene lost 3 bases and the J gene lost 0 bases, with 7 bases spanning the gap. Germline CDR1 SGDLS, CDR2 YYNGEE. This CDR3 has 14 amino acids. This CDR3 is CASSGPSSGNTIYF. The CDR3 bases are TGTGCCAGCAGCGGGCCCAGCTCTGGAAACACCATATATTTT.

This clonotype has only a few counts. J is TRBJ2-3 and V is TRBV6-5, with D perhaps TRBD1 (6 bases). The CDR3 is 13 amino acids. Germline V gene lookup returns CDR1 MNHEY and CDR2 SVGAGI. Trimming pared 4 bases from V and 6 bases from J, leaving 11 bases between. The CDR3 nucleotides read TGTGCCAGCAGTTTCTCCCAGGGGGATACGCAGTATTTT. Protein: CASSFSQGDTQYF.

This clonotype showed up many times. The rearrangement joins TRBV12-3 or TRBV12-4 to TRBJ1-1, with TRBD1 matching 9 bases. This CDR3 contains 14 residues. With 5 bases clipped from V and 1 base from J, the junction kept 2 bases outside the gene matches. The DNA for the CDR3 is TGTGCCAGCAGTGCGACAGGGGGGAACACTGAAGCTTTCTTT. Translating gives CASSATGGNTEAFF.

In this sample, this clonotype turned up many times. The chain has TRBV7-8 and TRBJ2-7; D possibly corresponds to TRBD1 (6 bases). The V end was cut by 5 bases, the J end by 6 bases, with 14 bases between. CDR1 and CDR2 from the germline V gene are SGHVS and FQNEAQ. The CDR3 is made up of 13 amino acids. This CDR3 is CASSRQGNSEQYV. The CDR3 nucleotides are TGTGCCAGCAGCCGCCAGGGGAATTCCGAGCAGTACGTC.

This clonotype was seen only a few times. The chain is built from TRBV20-1 and TRBJ2-1; the match to TRBD2 covers 7 bases. Germline lookup yields CDR1 DFQATT and CDR2 SNEGSKA (reference sequence). The CDR3 length is 13 residues. V was clipped by 0 bases and J by 10 bases; unmatched bases: 6. The DNA of the CDR3 is TGCAGTGCTAGAGACCAAGGACTAGAAGAGCAGTTCTTC. Its translation is CSARDQGLEEQFF.

V and J are TRBV9 and TRBJ2-2; D is undetermined. CDR3 length equals 14 residues. Germline V CDR1 and CDR2: SGDLS, YYNGEE. Trimming shortened V by 0 bases and J by 4 bases, and 7 bases separated the two germline ends. The CDR3 is CASSVGISTGELFF. Here the CDR3 DNA reads TGTGCCAGCAGCGTAGGCATCTCCACCGGGGAGCTGTTTTTT.

The V and J genes are TRBV12-3 or TRBV12-4 and TRBJ2-5; maybe TRBD2 (6 bases). Trimming pared 5 bases from V and 5 bases from J, leaving 18 bases between. The CDR3 has 15 amino acids. CDR3 residues: CASSPPTLGGETQYF. CDR3 in DNA: TGTGCCAGCAGTCCCCCAACCCTGGGAGGCGAGACCCAGTACTTC.

This clonotype was recorded at least ten times. This chain connects TRBV7-6 to TRBJ2-4; D perhaps matches TRBD1 (5 bases). This CDR3 has 19 residues. Trimming left V 1 base short and J 0 bases short, with 19 bases between. From germline, CDR1 is SGHVS and CDR2 FNYEAQ. CDR3 residues: CASSLGGRDRFLAKNIQYF. As DNA, the CDR3 is TGTGCCAGCAGCTTAGGGGGAAGAGACAGATTCCTAGCCAAAAACATTCAGTACTTC.

Ten or more counts support this clonotype. V gene TRBV5-4 combines with J gene TRBJ2-7; 7 nucleotides line up with TRBD1. The CDR3 runs 13 residues. The V gene end was trimmed by 4 bases and the J gene end by 3 bases; junction bases not matched to a gene: 4. The germline V gene encodes CDR1 SGHNT and CDR2 YYREEE (reference sequence). CDR3 nucleotide sequence: TGTGCCAGCAGCCGGGACAGCGGCTACGAGCAGTACGTC. As protein: CASSRDSGYEQYV.

The CDR3 here is CASSLVQGRQETQYF. CDR3 bases: TGTGCCAGCAGCTTAGTTCAGGGGCGACAAGAGACCCAGTACTTC. The chain couples TRBV7-6 to TRBJ2-5, with D possibly being TRBD1 (6 bases). V shed 1 base and J shed 2 bases, with 11 bases lying between them. The CDR3 contains 15 residues. Germline CDR1 SGHVS, CDR2 FNYEAQ.

At least ten counts were recorded for this clonotype. The rearrangement joins TRBV6-1 to TRBJ2-3, with D perhaps matching TRBD1 (6 bases). Looked up from germline, CDR1 is MNHNS and CDR2 is SASEGT. The CDR3 runs to 14 residues. Trimming pared 7 bases from V and 0 bases from J, leaving 11 bases between. CDR3 protein: CASTGQRSTDTQYF. DNA for the CDR3: TGTGCCAGCACGGGACAAAGGAGCACAGATACGCAGTATTTT.

V and J are TRBV3-1 and TRBJ2-2, with D hard to call. Germline V gene data show CDR1 as LGHDT and CDR2 as YNNKEL (reference sequence). The V and J ends lost 4 bases and 0 bases respectively, with 12 bases between them. The length of the CDR3 is 16 residues. The CDR3: CASSRVGITNTGELFF. In DNA, the CDR3 is TGTGCCAGCAGCCGTGTAGGGATCACGAACACCGGGGAGCTGTTTTTT.

The V and J genes are TRBV4-2 and TRBJ2-5, with 11 nucleotides matching TRBD2. The CDR3 extends over 17 amino acids. Germline V lookup: CDR1 LGHNA, CDR2 YNFKEQ. V lost 0 bases and J lost 4; bases outside the gene matches: 7. The CDR3, as DNA: TGTGCCAGCAGCCAAGATGCCGGGACTAGCGGCGTAGAGACCCAGTACTTC. Protein sequence: CASSQDAGTSGVETQYF.

In this sample, this clonotype turned up a few times. CDR3 in amino acids: CASSFRSRANQPQHF. As DNA, the CDR3 is TGTGCCAGCAGTTTCCGGAGCCGGGCGAATCAGCCCCAGCATTTT. J is TRBJ1-5 and V is TRBV12-3 or TRBV12-4; unclear D gene. Trimming removed 3 bases from V and 4 bases from J, with 13 bases in between. This CDR3 has 15 residues.

This clonotype has at least ten counts. The chain links TRBV20-1 to TRBJ2-5, with a weak D call TRBD2 (5 bases). From germline, CDR1 is DFQATT and CDR2 SNEGSKA (reference sequence). V lost 0 bases and J lost 5, with 13 bases in between. CDR3 size: 14 residues. The CDR3 DNA reads TGCAGTGCTAGAGATCCATCCCGCGGGGAGACCCAGTACTTC. Amino acids: CSARDPSRGETQYF.

Notes on this clonotype: Mismatch with germline at one junction end may stem from a read error. This chain connects TRBV12-3 or TRBV12-4 to TRBJ2-3, with D perhaps TRBD2 (5 bases). The CDR3 loop spans 13 amino acids. CDR3 sequence reads: CACSLEGPDTQYF. The CDR3, as DNA: TGTGCCTGCAGTTTAGAGGGCCCAGATACGCAGTATTTT.